This T cell receptor beta chain was profiled in a study of control samples from healthy donors and cancer patients. Profiling relied on immunoSEQ multiplex PCR, and the TCRdb table lists in-frame clones only, not all of them. The sample includes 98,000 or so clones, roughly nine tenths of them seen just once. Trimming stripped 2 bases from V and 2 bases from J, with 9 bases between. This CDR3 has 15 amino acids. The germline V gene has CDR1 MNHEY and CDR2 SVGAGI. The TCR comes from a woman in her 70s in good health. The sequenced sample was blood. The rearrangement links TRBV6-5 to TRBJ2-2; D gene uncertain. The CDR3 DNA reads TGTGCCAGCAGTTACCGGACCAGTAACACCGGGGAGCTGTTTTTT. Protein: CASSYRTSNTGELFF.